This T cell receptor (beta chain) was identified in a study of low-dose radiotherapy and immunotherapy resistance in tumors. For the study at large: It was 1 Gy per fraction every two weeks that Cohort 2 received, adding up to 13 Gy over 26 weeks.

Trimming cost V 1 base and J 6 bases; bases outside gene matches: 6. The CDR3 contains 14 residues. Germline V gives CDR1 GTSNPN, CDR2 SVGIG (reference sequence). This clonotype was recorded at least ten times. Indicated time point: after trial treatment. Treatment defined: LDRT plus nivolumab, ipilimumab, low-dose cyclophosphamide and aspirin (RACIN trial). Low-dose radiotherapy, low-dose cyclophosphamide, aspirin, ipilimumab and nivolumab were all given to the donors. As a condition of eligibility, patients had advanced solid tumors lacking tumor-infiltrating lymphocytes. Gene-specific TRAV and TRBV primers were used for first-strand cDNA, covering alpha and beta chains. The authors amplified TCRs for about 20 PCR cycles with a constant-region primer and a V-primer adapter. In TCRdb, the reads were re-called with MiXCR into one record per CDR3 protein. Among 30,000 or so distinct CDR3 sequences, under 55% were seen once, and the ten largest hold 5% to 6%.

Sample: PBMCs, taken after low-dose radiotherapy plus immunotherapy. This clonotype originated in a male donor with gallbladder cancer. The gene calls are TRBV30 and TRBJ2-1; TRBD2 aligns across 7 bases. CDR3 DNA sequence: TGTGCCTGGAGTGGGACTAGTTCGGCCAATGAGCAGTTCTTC. Residues: CAWSGTSSANEQFF.